Listed here are 24 T cell receptor beta chains from one sample, sequenced in a study of control samples from healthy donors and cancer patients. The method was immunoSEQ multiplex PCR; TCRdb's version includes in-frame clones alone and lacks a portion of them. This sample has more than 100,000 clones, with approximately 89% found just once. Sequenced input: blood. The receptors here all came from a middle-aged man in good health.

The chain has TRBV24-1 and TRBJ2-3; D might be TRBD2 (5 bases). This CDR3 is built from 15 residues. Germline values: CDR1 KGHDR, CDR2 SFDVKD. V was shortened by 6 bases and J by 1 base, with 13 bases between the two germline ends. CDR3 protein: CATSFEGLGTDTQYF. In DNA, the CDR3 is TGTGCCACCAGTTTTGAGGGCTTGGGCACAGATACGCAGTATTTT.

CDR3 nucleotides: TGTGCCAGCAGCTTGGCGCTGGGTCGGGAGCCCCAGCATTTT. Translating it yields CASSLALGREPQHF. V usage is TRBV5-6 and J usage is TRBJ1-5; D unclear. The CDR3 has 14 residues. Between the trimmed V and J ends, which lost 0 bases and 8 bases, there was a span of 12 bases. CDR1 and CDR2 (germline): SGHDT, YYEEEE.

V usage is TRBV27 and J usage is TRBJ2-7; D is unclear. Per the germline V gene, CDR1 is MNHEY and CDR2 is SMNVEV (reference sequence). The V end lost 2 bases, the J end lost 0 bases, and 5 bases lay between the germline ends. This CDR3 has 13 amino acids. The CDR3 nucleotides read TGTGCCAGCAGTTTAGGCCCCTCCTACGAGCAGTACTTC. Its protein product is CASSLGPSYEQYF.

The V and J genes are TRBV19 and TRBJ2-7, with 12 bases matching TRBD2. Germline V CDR1 and CDR2: LNHDA, SQIVND (reference sequence). This CDR3 is built from 17 residues. V shed 5 bases, J shed 6 bases, and the junction held 14 bases outside the gene matches. The chain's CDR3 is CASSSRTSGMSSGEQYF. In DNA, the CDR3 is TGTGCCAGTAGTTCGAGGACTAGCGGGATGAGCTCGGGCGAGCAGTACTTC. The variable domain in full, completed from reference TRBV19 and TRBJ2-7, reads DGGITQSPKYLFRKEGQNVTLSCEQNLNHDAMYWYRQDPGQGLRLIYYSQIVNDFQKGDIAEGYSVSREKKESFPLTVTSAQKNPTAFYLCASSSRTSGMSSGEQYFGPGTRLTVT.

This clone showed up just a few times. CDR3 coding DNA: TGTGCCAGCAGTTTTCAGGACAGGGATAATTCACCCCTCCACTTT. This codes for CASSFQDRDNSPLHF. This sequence joins TRBV27 and TRBJ1-6, with 8 bases identical to TRBD1. CDR3 length: 15 amino acids. The V gene end was trimmed by 3 bases and the J gene end by 5 bases; junction bases not matched to a gene: 3. Germline V lookup: CDR1 MNHEY, CDR2 SMNVEV (reference sequence).

V usage is TRBV28 and J usage is TRBJ1-5; 8 bases are a match to TRBD1. The V gene's germline CDR1 is MDHEN and CDR2 SYDVKM. This CDR3 has 14 amino acids. The junction had 7 bases not matched to a gene; V was cut back by 6 bases and J by 6 bases. The CDR3 reads CASRGPGGRQPQHF. The CDR3, as DNA: TGTGCCAGCAGGGGCCCAGGGGGCCGTCAGCCCCAGCATTTT.

This clone showed up many times. This chain joins TRBV3-1 (or the pseudogene TRBV3-2) and TRBJ1-2; unclear D gene. Germline values: CDR1 LGHDT, CDR2 YNNKEL (reference sequence). The ends were cut back, 2 bases at V and 7 bases at J, with 8 bases in the middle. This CDR3 is 12 amino acids long. The CDR3 DNA reads as TGTGCCAGCAGCCAAATAGGGAGTGGCTACACCTTC. It translates to CASSQIGSGYTF.

This chain uses TRBV29-1 with TRBJ1-2; no firm D call. V was cut by 5 bases and J by 5 bases, with 12 bases left in between. This CDR3 is 12 amino acids long. Looked up from germline, CDR1 is SQVTM and CDR2 is ANQGSEA. The CDR3: CSVWSGFYGYTF. DNA of the CDR3: TGCAGCGTTTGGTCAGGTTTTTATGGCTACACCTTC.

The chain combines TRBV12-3 or TRBV12-4 with TRBJ2-7; D remains unclear. The CDR3 spans 13 residues. The V end lost 6 bases, the J end lost 6 bases, and 15 bases lay between the germline ends. The CDR3 nucleotides read TGTGCCAGCAGGTCGAACCCGCCGGCCGAGCAGTACTTC. Protein sequence: CASRSNPPAEQYF.

The CDR3 sequence is CASTSSGGLEDTQYF. The DNA of the CDR3 is TGTGCCAGCACATCTAGCGGGGGCTTAGAAGATACGCAGTATTTT. The V call is TRBV7-3, the J call TRBJ2-3; TRBD2 agrees at 10 bases. V gave up 7 bases and J gave up 5 bases; unmatched junction bases: 9. This CDR3 region has 15 residues. The germline V gene has CDR1 SGHTA and CDR2 FQGTGA.

This clone came up a few times. V and J are TRBV2 and TRBJ2-5; a weak D match, TRBD2 (6 bases). The CDR3 is made up of 11 amino acids. Trimming pared 5 bases from V and 10 bases from J, leaving 11 bases between. Germline CDR1 SNHLY, CDR2 FYNNEI. CDR3 region: CASSRRGDQYF. DNA of the CDR3: TGTGCCAGCAGTCGGAGGGGAGACCAGTACTTC.

V and J are TRBV5-4 and TRBJ2-4; D is unclear. V was cut by 4 bases and J by 0 bases, with 14 bases left in between. This CDR3 region has 16 residues. The germline V gene has CDR1 SGHNT and CDR2 YYREEE (reference sequence). The CDR3 DNA reads as TGTGCCAGCAGCACCCCAACCGAGAGAGCCAAAAACATTCAGTACTTC. Translated, it gives CASSTPTERAKNIQYF.

In its sample, this clone was seen once. The chain is built from TRBV2 and TRBJ1-3; D remains unclear. V was clipped by 7 bases and J by 2 bases, with 12 bases between them. The V gene's germline CDR1 is SNHLY and CDR2 FYNNEI. The length of the CDR3 is 14 residues. The CDR3 spells CASKSGSPGNTIYF. The CDR3 DNA reads TGTGCCAGCAAGAGCGGCTCCCCTGGAAACACCATATATTTT.

The rearrangement uses TRBV27 and TRBJ2-7, with 10 bases identical to TRBD2. The germline V gene encodes CDR1 MNHEY and CDR2 SMNVEV (reference sequence). This CDR3 region has 17 residues. The V segment lost 5 bases and the J segment 7 bases; nucleotides outside the gene matches: 17. DNA for the CDR3: TGTGCCAGCAGTCAATTAGCGGGGGGCCCCGGAGGCGAAGAGCAGTACTTC. Its translation: CASSQLAGGPGGEEQYF.

This rearrangement joins TRBV29-1 to TRBJ1-6; D uncertain. V lost 7 bases and J lost 7, with 11 bases in between. The CDR3 runs 12 residues. CDR1 is SQVTM, CDR2 ANQGSEA, per germline. The CDR3 region is CSARESNSPLHF. The CDR3 nucleotides are TGCAGCGCCCGGGAATCAAATTCACCCCTCCACTTT.

This clone was recorded a few times. The rearrangement uses TRBV5-8 and TRBJ2-7; possible D gene TRBD2, 5 bases. Germline V gene lookup returns CDR1 SGHTS and CDR2 YDEGEE. The germline V and J ends were trimmed by 4 bases and 3 bases, with 11 bases remaining between them. This CDR3 has 13 amino acids. This CDR3 is CASSIRGSYEQYF. CDR3 nucleotide sequence: TGTGCCAGCAGCATTCGAGGGAGCTACGAGCAGTACTTC.

The sample holds a few counts of this clone. The chain links TRBV29-1 to TRBJ2-1, with a possible D match to TRBD1 (5 bases). The CDR3 spans 15 residues. The germline V gene encodes CDR1 SQVTM and CDR2 ANQGSEA. V was shortened by 3 bases and J by 3 bases, with 15 bases between the two germline ends. DNA for the CDR3: TGCAGCGTTGACGCCCAGGGTAAGGGCTACAATGAGCAGTTCTTC. Its protein product is CSVDAQGKGYNEQFF.

There are a few counts of this clone. This chain connects TRBV5-1 to TRBJ1-5; 8 bases fit TRBD1. V lost 5 bases and J lost 4; bases outside the gene matches: 8. Germline V gene sequence: CDR1 SGHRS, CDR2 YFSETQ. The CDR3 totals 15 residues. The CDR3 reads CASRLGTGPNQPQHF. The CDR3 DNA reads as TGCGCCAGCAGGCTAGGGACAGGCCCGAATCAGCCCCAGCATTTT.

V is TRBV7-8 and J is TRBJ2-5, with D tentatively TRBD1 or TRBD2 (6 bases each). V lost 5 bases to trimming and J lost 4 bases, with 11 bases between them. The CDR3 is 13 residues long. Germline V gives CDR1 SGHVS, CDR2 FQNEAQ. CDR3 bases: TGTGCCAGCAGCAGGGGGGAGAGAGAGACCCAGTACTTC. It specifies CASSRGERETQYF.

This clone occurred once. In nucleotides, the CDR3 is TGTGCCAGCAGTTACAAACTAGCGGGGGGTATAGATACGCAGTATTTT. Translation: CASSYKLAGGIDTQYF. The genes are TRBV6-6 and TRBJ2-3; 12 bases map to TRBD2. Germline V gene lookup returns CDR1 MNHNY and CDR2 SVGAGI (reference sequence). After removal of 2 bases from V and 5 bases from J, the junction contained 5 bases not matched to a gene. This CDR3 has 16 residues.

The gene calls are TRBV12-3 or TRBV12-4 and TRBJ2-3; D ambiguous. The CDR3 spans 12 residues. Trimming removed 6 bases at V and 0 bases at J, with 4 bases between. CDR3 DNA: TGTGCCAGCAGCTACAGCACAGATACGCAGTATTTT. Amino acids: CASSYSTDTQYF.

V and J are TRBV10-1 and TRBJ2-2, with a tentative D call TRBD2 (6 bases). Trimming shortened V by 7 bases and J by 4 bases, and 7 bases separated the two germline ends. Germline V CDR1 and CDR2: WNHNN, SYGVQD (reference sequence). The CDR3 consists of 12 residues. As DNA, the CDR3 is TGCGCCAGCAACGGGGGCACCGGGGAGCTGTTTTTT. This translates into CASNGGTGELFF.

This clone occurred a few times. This rearrangement joins TRBV3-1 (or the pseudogene TRBV3-2) to TRBJ2-5, with 9 nucleotides matching TRBD2. The V gene's germline CDR1 is LGHDT and CDR2 YNNKEL (reference sequence). The CDR3 is made up of 16 amino acids. V was clipped by 4 bases and J by 2 bases; unmatched bases: 8. The CDR3 here is CASSRSISGGQETQYF. The CDR3 DNA reads TGTGCCAGCAGCCGGTCTATTAGCGGGGGACAAGAGACCCAGTACTTC.

V gene TRBV19 combines with J gene TRBJ2-5, with 14 nucleotides matching TRBD2. Trimming at V came to 1 base and at J to 2 bases, leaving 0 bases not matched to a gene. CDR3 length equals 16 residues. The germline V gene encodes CDR1 LNHDA and CDR2 SQIVND (reference sequence). CDR3 in amino acids: CASSIGLAGGQETQYF. CDR3 DNA: TGTGCCAGTAGTATAGGACTAGCGGGGGGGCAAGAGACCCAGTACTTC.